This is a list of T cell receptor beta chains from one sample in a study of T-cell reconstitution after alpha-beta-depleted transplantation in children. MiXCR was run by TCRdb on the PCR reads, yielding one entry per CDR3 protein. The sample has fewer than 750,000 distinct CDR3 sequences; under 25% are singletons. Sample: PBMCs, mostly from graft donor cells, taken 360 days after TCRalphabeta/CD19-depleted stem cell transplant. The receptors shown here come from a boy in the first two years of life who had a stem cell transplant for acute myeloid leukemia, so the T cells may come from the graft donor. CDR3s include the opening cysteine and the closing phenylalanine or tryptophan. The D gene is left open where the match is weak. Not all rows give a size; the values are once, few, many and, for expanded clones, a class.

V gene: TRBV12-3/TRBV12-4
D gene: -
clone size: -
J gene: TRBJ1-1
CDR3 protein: CASSLGPFMNTEAFF
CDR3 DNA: TGTGCCAGCAGTTTGGGCCCGTTCATGAACACTGAAGCTTTCTTT

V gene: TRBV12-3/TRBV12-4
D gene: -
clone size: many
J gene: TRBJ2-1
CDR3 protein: CASSLLDNEQFF
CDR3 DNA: TGTGCCAGCAGCCTGCTAGATAATGAGCAGTTCTTC

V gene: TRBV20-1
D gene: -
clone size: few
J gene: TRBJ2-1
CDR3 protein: CSALVGVGDEQFF
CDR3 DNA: TGCAGTGCCCTAGTGGGGGTTGGGGATGAGCAGTTCTTC

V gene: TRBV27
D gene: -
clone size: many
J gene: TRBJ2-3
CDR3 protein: CASSLNRRLDTQYF
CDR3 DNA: TGTGCCAGCAGTTTGAACAGGCGACTAGATACGCAGTATTTT

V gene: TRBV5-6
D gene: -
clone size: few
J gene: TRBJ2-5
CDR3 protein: CASSLRGGSETQYF
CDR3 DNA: TGTGCCAGCAGCTTGAGGGGGGGCTCGGAGACCCAGTACTTC

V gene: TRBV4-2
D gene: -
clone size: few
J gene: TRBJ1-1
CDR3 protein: CASGPGTENTEAFF
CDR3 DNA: TGTGCCAGCGGCCCCGGGACTGAGAACACTGAAGCTTTCTTT

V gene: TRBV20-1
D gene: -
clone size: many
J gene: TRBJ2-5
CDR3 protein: CSAALAKETQYF
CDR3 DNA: TGCAGTGCTGCTCTAGCAAAGGAGACCCAGTACTTC

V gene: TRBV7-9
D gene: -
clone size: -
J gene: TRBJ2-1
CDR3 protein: CASTHRSDSYNEQFF
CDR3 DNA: TGTGCCAGCACCCACCGATCGGACTCCTACAATGAGCAGTTCTTC

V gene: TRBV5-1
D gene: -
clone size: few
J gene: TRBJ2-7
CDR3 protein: CASSPPGLATYEQYF
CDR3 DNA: TGCGCCAGCAGCCCGCCGGGACTTGCGACCTACGAGCAGTACTTC

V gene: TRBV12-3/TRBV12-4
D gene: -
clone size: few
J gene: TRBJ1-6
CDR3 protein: CASSRGFNSPLHF
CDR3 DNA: TGTGCCAGCAGCCGGGGCTTTAATTCACCCCTCCACTTT

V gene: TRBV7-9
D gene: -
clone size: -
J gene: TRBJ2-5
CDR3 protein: CASSLGVVEGSKETQYF
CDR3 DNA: TGTGCCAGCAGCTTAGGAGTGGTCGAGGGATCGAAAGAGACCCAGTACTTC

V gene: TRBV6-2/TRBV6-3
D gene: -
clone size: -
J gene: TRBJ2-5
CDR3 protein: CASSYSRDGTQYF
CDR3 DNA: TGTGCCAGCAGTTACTCGAGGGACGGGACCCAGTACTTC

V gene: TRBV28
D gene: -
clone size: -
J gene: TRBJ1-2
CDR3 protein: CASSLYRRGGYTF
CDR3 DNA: TGTGCCAGCAGTTTATACCGCAGGGGCGGCTACACCTTC

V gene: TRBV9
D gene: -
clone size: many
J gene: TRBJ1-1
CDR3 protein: CASSVVSGINTEAFF
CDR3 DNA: TGTGCCAGCAGCGTAGTTTCCGGAATAAACACTGAAGCTTTCTTT

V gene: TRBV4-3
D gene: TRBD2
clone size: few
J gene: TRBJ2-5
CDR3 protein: CASSLAPLAGVETQYF
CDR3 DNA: TGCGCCAGCAGCCTCGCTCCTCTAGCGGGGGTAGAGACCCAGTACTTC

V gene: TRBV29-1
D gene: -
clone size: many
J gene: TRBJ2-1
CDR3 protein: CSTTRGVHEQFF
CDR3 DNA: TGCAGCACAACCCGGGGTGTCCATGAGCAGTTCTTC

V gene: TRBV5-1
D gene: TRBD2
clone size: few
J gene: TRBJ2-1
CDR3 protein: CASRSSGGVSYNEQFF
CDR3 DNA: TGCGCCAGCAGATCTAGCGGGGGGGTCTCCTACAATGAGCAGTTCTTC

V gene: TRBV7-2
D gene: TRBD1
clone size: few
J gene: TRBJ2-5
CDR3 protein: CASSFTGTARETQYF
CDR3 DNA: TGTGCCAGCAGCTTCACCGGGACAGCGAGAGAGACCCAGTACTTC

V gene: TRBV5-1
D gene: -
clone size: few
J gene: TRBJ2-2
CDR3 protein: CASSLSDPIRFTGELFF
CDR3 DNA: TGCGCCAGCAGCTTATCGGATCCAATTAGGTTCACCGGGGAGCTGTTTTTT

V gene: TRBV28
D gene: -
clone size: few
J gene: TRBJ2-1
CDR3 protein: CAIGGGTYNEQFF
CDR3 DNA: TGTGCCATCGGAGGGGGCACCTACAATGAGCAGTTCTTC

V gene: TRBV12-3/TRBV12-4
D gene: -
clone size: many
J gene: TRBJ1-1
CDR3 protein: CASSFSAGGTEAFF
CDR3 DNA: TGTGCCAGCAGTTTCTCCGCGGGGGGTACTGAAGCTTTCTTT

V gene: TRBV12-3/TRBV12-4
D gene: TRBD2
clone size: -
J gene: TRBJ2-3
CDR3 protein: CASSSGLAGGNTDTQYF
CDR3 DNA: TGTGCCAGCAGTTCGGGACTAGCGGGGGGTAACACAGATACGCAGTATTTT

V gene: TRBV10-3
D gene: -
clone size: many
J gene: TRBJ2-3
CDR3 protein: CAINRDGGADTQYF
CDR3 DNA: TGTGCCATCAACCGGGACGGTGGCGCAGATACGCAGTATTTT

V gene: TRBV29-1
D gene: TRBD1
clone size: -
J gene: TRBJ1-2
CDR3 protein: CSVLTGKYGYTF
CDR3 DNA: TGCAGCGTTTTGACAGGGAAATATGGCTACACCTTC

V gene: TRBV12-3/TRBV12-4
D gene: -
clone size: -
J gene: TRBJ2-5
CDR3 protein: CASSFSREVTTQYF
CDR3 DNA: TGTGCCAGCAGTTTCTCAAGGGAAGTAACGACCCAGTACTTC

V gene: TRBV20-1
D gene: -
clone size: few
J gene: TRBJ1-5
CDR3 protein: CSASNRAYSNQPQHF
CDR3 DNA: TGCAGTGCTAGTAACAGGGCCTATAGCAATCAGCCCCAGCATTTT